This T cell receptor beta chain was identified in a study of blood T cell repertoires in COVID-19. Study-level background: COVID-19 samples, acute and convalescent, were from the United States, Italy and Spain. The cDNA or gDNA used as material had been derived from T cells, B-cell-depleted T cells, or PBMCs.

Looked up from germline, CDR1 is SGHVS and CDR2 is FNYEAQ. The CDR3 spans 17 residues. V lost 3 bases, J lost 4 bases, and 22 bases lay in between. In the original processing: Estimation of nucleated cell counts was performed using reference gene primer amplification. Assay: immunoSEQ multiplex PCR; the TCRdb copy retains only in-frame clones and omits some. The V and J calls and clone size were taken over from that table, and D and trimming were inferred from the DNA. The data show under 60,000 clones, over 70% seen once. Source material: peripheral blood. The clonotype was recovered from a human donor with active COVID-19. The donor label of this sample is uncertain. This rearrangement joins TRBV7-6 to TRBJ2-7; tentative D call: TRBD2 (7 bases). The CDR3 sequence: CASSFRGGAGVGYEQYF. The CDR3 DNA follows: TGTGCCAGCAGCTTTAGGGGGGGGGCAGGTGTTGGGTACGAGCAGTACTTC. The whole variable domain, filled in from reference TRBV7-6 and TRBJ2-7, reads GAGVSQSPRYKVTKRGQDVALRCDPISGHVSLYWYRQALGQGPEFLTYFNYEAQQDKSGLPNDRFSAERPEGSISTLTIQRTEQRDSAMYRCASSFRGGAGVGYEQYFGPGTRLTVT.